This T cell receptor (beta chain) was retrieved from a study of CD8 T cells in Susac syndrome. The study, taken as a whole, reports: None of the CD4+ T cell repertoires in Susac syndrome showed clonal expansion.

The CDR3 extends over 14 amino acids. Trimming took off 2 bases at V and 1 base at J, with 9 bases between the two ends. CDR1 is MNHNY and CDR2 is SVGAGI in the germline V gene (reference sequence). To note about this clonotype: Its antigen is unidentified.

Random hexamers were used to reverse transcribe an amount of about 0.45 to 1 ug RNA. TCRdb passed the immunoSEQ multiplex PCR reads through MiXCR, listing each CDR3 protein once. Of some 150,000 distinct CDR3 sequences listed, approximately 96% are singletons. Specimen: CD4+ T cells from PBMCs. The chain uses TRBV6-6 and TRBJ2-7; D is uncertain. This receptor was obtained from a human donor with Susac syndrome. In nucleotides, the CDR3 is TGTGCCAGCAGTTACCGGCAGCTTTCCTACGAGCAGTACTTC. It specifies CASSYRQLSYEQYF.